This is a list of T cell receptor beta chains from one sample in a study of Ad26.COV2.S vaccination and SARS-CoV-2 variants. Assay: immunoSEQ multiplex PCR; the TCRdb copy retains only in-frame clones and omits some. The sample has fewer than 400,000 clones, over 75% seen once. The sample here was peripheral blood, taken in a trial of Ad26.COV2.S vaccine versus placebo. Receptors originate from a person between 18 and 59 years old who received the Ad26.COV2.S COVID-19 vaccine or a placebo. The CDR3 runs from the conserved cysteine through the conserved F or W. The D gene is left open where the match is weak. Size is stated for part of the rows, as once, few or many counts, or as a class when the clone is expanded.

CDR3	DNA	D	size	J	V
CASSSPGLIVTGELFF	TGTGCCAGCAGCTCACCGGGCCTCATCGTGACCGGGGAGCTGTTTTTT	NA	NA	TRBJ2-2	TRBV11-2
CSAHSSPTQYF	TGCAGTGCCCATTCTAGTCCTACGCAGTATTTT	NA	NA	TRBJ2-3	TRBV20-1
CASSEGLGGSYGYTF	TGTGCCAGCAGTGAAGGATTGGGCGGTAGCTATGGCTACACCTTC	NA	NA	TRBJ1-2	TRBV6-1
CASSHSGDEETQYF	TGCGCCAGCAGCCACTCGGGGGACGAAGAGACCCAGTACTTC	NA	NA	TRBJ2-5	TRBV5-1
CASSQGLGQGADTQYF	TGTGCCAGCAGCCAAGGTTTAGGACAGGGGGCAGATACGCAGTATTTT	TRBD1	NA	TRBJ2-3	TRBV3-1/TRBV3-2
CASSIIKLLSYNEQFF	TGTGCCAGTAGTATTATAAAGTTGCTGTCCTACAATGAGCAGTTCTTC	NA	NA	TRBJ2-1	TRBV19
CASSFLGYNAYEQYF	TGTGCCAGCAGCTTTCTGGGCTATAATGCCTACGAGCAGTACTTC	NA	NA	TRBJ2-7	TRBV11-2
CASSELAGIYNEQFF	TGTGCCAGCAGCGAACTAGCGGGGATATACAATGAGCAGTTCTTC	TRBD2	NA	TRBJ2-1	TRBV11-3
CASSEDTGQQVYEQYF	TGTGCCAGCAGCGAAGATACAGGACAGCAAGTCTACGAGCAGTACTTC	NA	NA	TRBJ2-7	TRBV2
CAISGARDAYNEQFF	TGTGCCATCAGTGGAGCGAGGGACGCTTACAATGAGCAGTTCTTC	NA	NA	TRBJ2-1	TRBV10-3
CASSRPPNTEAFF	TGTGCCAGCAGTCGTCCACCGAACACTGAAGCTTTCTTT	NA	NA	TRBJ1-1	TRBV28
CASSARVSGELFF	TGTGCCAGCAGCGCCAGGGTGTCCGGGGAGCTGTTTTTT	NA	NA	TRBJ2-2	TRBV21-1
CASSLERDTEAFF	TGTGCCAGCAGCTTGGAAAGGGACACTGAAGCTTTCTTT	NA	NA	TRBJ1-1	TRBV5-4
CASSASGRNNEQFF	TGTGCCAGCAGTGCCAGCGGGAGGAACAATGAGCAGTTCTTC	TRBD2	NA	TRBJ2-1	TRBV6-2/TRBV6-3
CASSSPPATGAREQYF	TGTGCCAGCAGCTCCCCCCCCGCGACAGGGGCGAGAGAGCAGTACTTC	TRBD1	NA	TRBJ2-7	TRBV7-8
CAISESDRLQETQYF	TGTGCCATCAGTGAGAGCGACAGGCTTCAAGAGACCCAGTACTTC	NA	NA	TRBJ2-5	TRBV10-3
CASSSLETSGRGTDTQYF	TGCGCCAGCAGCTCTCTGGAGACTAGCGGGAGGGGGACAGATACGCAGTATTTT	TRBD2	NA	TRBJ2-3	TRBV5-1
CASSFPAGEAFF	TGTGCCAGCAGTTTTCCGGCGGGCGAAGCTTTCTTT	NA	NA	TRBJ1-1	TRBV12-3/TRBV12-4
CASSPPGDSFEQYF	TGTGCCAGCAGCCCTCCGGGAGACTCCTTCGAGCAGTACTTC	NA	NA	TRBJ2-7	TRBV7-2
CASSQVQTGRLYEQYF	TGCGCCAGCAGCCAGGTCCAGACAGGGAGGCTCTACGAGCAGTACTTC	NA	once	TRBJ2-7	TRBV4-1
CASSLERGTEQFF	TGTGCCAGCAGCTTAGAAAGGGGGACAGAGCAGTTCTTC	NA	NA	TRBJ2-1	TRBV11-2
CASSLGASGTGEQYF	TGTGCCAGCAGCCTCGGGGCTAGCGGGACGGGGGAGCAGTACTTC	TRBD2	once	TRBJ2-7	TRBV5-4
CASSAITGEKLFF	TGTGCCAGCAGCGCCATAACAGGGGAAAAACTGTTTTTT	NA	NA	TRBJ1-4	TRBV7-8
CASSLGTATNEKLFF	TGCGCCAGCAGCTTGGGGACAGCAACTAATGAAAAACTGTTTTTT	NA	NA	TRBJ1-4	TRBV5-1
CASNDWDRGTQYF	TGTGCCAGCAATGACTGGGACAGAGGGACCCAGTACTTC	TRBD1	NA	TRBJ2-5	TRBV3-1/TRBV3-2
CASSGQDSNEQFF	TGCGCCAGCAGCGGACAGGACTCCAATGAGCAGTTCTTC	TRBD1	NA	TRBJ2-1	TRBV5-1
CASSGTGTGGTGELFF	TGTGCCAGCAGCGGAACCGGGACAGGAGGCACCGGGGAGCTGTTTTTT	TRBD1	once	TRBJ2-2	TRBV9
CASSLSQGVSGANVLTF	TGTGCCAGCAGCTTATCCCAAGGGGTATCTGGGGCCAACGTCCTGACTTTC	NA	NA	TRBJ2-6	TRBV7-9
CASSRGDTEAFF	TGCGCCAGCAGCCGCGGAGACACTGAAGCTTTCTTT	NA	NA	TRBJ1-1	TRBV4-1
CASRGLAGGSSYNEQFF	TGCGCCAGCAGGGGGCTAGCGGGAGGGAGCTCCTACAATGAGCAGTTCTTC	TRBD2	NA	TRBJ2-1	TRBV5-1
CASSTGNEQFF	TGTGCCAGTAGTACGGGCAATGAGCAGTTCTTC	NA	NA	TRBJ2-1	TRBV19
CASSLGLNGYEQYF	TGTGCCAGCAGCTTAGGACTGAACGGCTACGAGCAGTACTTC	NA	NA	TRBJ2-7	TRBV11-2
CASRHRDHLNQPQHF	TGTGCCAGTAGACACCGGGACCACCTGAATCAGCCCCAGCATTTT	NA	NA	TRBJ1-5	TRBV19
CAISDGTASNQPQHF	TGTGCCATCAGTGACGGAACCGCGAGCAATCAGCCCCAGCATTTT	NA	NA	TRBJ1-5	TRBV10-3
CASRSPSGNEQFF	TGTGCCAGCAGATCCCCTTCGGGCAATGAGCAGTTCTTC	NA	NA	TRBJ2-1	TRBV5-4
CASSLVQGAGEQYF	TGCGCCAGCAGCTTGGTGCAGGGGGCCGGCGAGCAGTACTTC	TRBD1	NA	TRBJ2-7	TRBV5-1
CASSLGGSRSGNTIYF	TGTGCCAGCAGCTTGGGGGGCTCCCGCTCTGGAAACACCATATATTTT	NA	NA	TRBJ1-3	TRBV5-5
CASSRWTSDNQPQHF	TGCGCCAGCAGCCGGTGGACTTCCGACAATCAGCCCCAGCATTTT	NA	NA	TRBJ1-5	TRBV4-1
CASSLRARDGYTF	TGCGCCAGCAGCCTGAGGGCTCGCGATGGCTACACCTTC	NA	NA	TRBJ1-2	TRBV5-1
CASSVGQVANYGYTF	TGTGCCAGCAGCGTTGGACAGGTTGCTAACTATGGCTACACCTTC	TRBD1	NA	TRBJ1-2	TRBV9